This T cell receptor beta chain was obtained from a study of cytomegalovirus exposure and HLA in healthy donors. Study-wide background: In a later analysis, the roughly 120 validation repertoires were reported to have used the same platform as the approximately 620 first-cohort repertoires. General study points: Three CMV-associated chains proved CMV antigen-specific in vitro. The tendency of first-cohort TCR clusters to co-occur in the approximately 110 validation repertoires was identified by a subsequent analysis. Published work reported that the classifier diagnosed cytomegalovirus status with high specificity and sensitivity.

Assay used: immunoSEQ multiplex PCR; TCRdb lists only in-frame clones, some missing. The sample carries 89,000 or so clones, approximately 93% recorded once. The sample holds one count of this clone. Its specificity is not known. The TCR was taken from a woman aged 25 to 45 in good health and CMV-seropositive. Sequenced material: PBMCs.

The CDR3 region is CASSEGVGTQYF. CDR3 nucleotides: TGTGCCAGCAGCGAGGGGGTAGGGACCCAGTACTTC. This chain joins TRBV7-9 and TRBJ2-5; perhaps TRBD1 as D (6 bases). V was cut by 5 bases and J by 7 bases, with 11 bases left in between. This CDR3 region has 12 residues. Germline V CDR1 and CDR2: SEHNR, FQNEAQ (reference sequence).